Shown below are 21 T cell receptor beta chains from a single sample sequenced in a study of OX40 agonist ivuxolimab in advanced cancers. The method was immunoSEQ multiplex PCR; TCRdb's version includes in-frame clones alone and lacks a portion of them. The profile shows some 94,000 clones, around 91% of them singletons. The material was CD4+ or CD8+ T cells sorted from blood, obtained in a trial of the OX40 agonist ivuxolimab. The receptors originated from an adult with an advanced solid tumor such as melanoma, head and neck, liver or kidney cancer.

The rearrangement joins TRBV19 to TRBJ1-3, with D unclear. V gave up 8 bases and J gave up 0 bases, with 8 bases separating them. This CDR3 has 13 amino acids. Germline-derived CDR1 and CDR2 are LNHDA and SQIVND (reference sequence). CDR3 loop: CASGVGSGNTIYF. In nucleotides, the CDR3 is TGTGCCAGTGGGGTGGGCTCTGGAAACACCATATATTTT.

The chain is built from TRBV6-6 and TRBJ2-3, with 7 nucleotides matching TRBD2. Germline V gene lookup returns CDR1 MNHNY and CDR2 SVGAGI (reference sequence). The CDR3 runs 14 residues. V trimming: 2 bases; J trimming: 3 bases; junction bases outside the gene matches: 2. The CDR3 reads CASSYRGSTDTQYF. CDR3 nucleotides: TGTGCCAGCAGTTACCGCGGGAGTACAGATACGCAGTATTTT.

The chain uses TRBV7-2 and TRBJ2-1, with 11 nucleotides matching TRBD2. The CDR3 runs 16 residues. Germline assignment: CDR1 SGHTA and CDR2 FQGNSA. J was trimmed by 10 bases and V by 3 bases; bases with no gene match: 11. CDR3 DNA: TGTGCCAGCAGCTTGAGACTAGCGGGACCCCTCATGGAGCAGTTCTTC. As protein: CASSLRLAGPLMEQFF.

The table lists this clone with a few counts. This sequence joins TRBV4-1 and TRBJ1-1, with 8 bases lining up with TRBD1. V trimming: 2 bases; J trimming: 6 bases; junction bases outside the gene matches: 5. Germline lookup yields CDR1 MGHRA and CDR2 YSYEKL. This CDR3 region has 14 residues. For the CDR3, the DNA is TGCGCCAGCAGCCAACCTGGGACAGGTGCTGAAGCTTTCTTT. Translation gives CASSQPGTGAEAFF.

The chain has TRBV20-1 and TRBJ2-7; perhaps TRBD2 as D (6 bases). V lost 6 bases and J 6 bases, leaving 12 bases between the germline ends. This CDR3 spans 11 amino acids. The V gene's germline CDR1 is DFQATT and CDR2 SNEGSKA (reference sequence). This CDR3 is CSARLGGEQYF. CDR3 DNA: TGCAGTGCAAGACTAGGAGGCGAGCAGTACTTC.

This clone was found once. The CDR3 protein is CASSRTYQETQYF. The CDR3 DNA follows: TGTGCCAGCAGCCGGACTTATCAAGAGACCCAGTACTTC. The chain carries TRBV7-6 and TRBJ2-5; weak D call: TRBD2 (5 bases). V lost 5 bases and J lost 2, with 9 bases in between. Germline V lookup: CDR1 SGHVS, CDR2 FNYEAQ. The CDR3 contains 13 residues. The full variable domain, rest sourced from reference TRBV7-6 and TRBJ2-5, is GAGVSQSPRYKVTKRGQDVALRCDPISGHVSLYWYRQALGQGPEFLTYFNYEAQQDKSGLPNDRFSAERPEGSISTLTIQRTEQRDSAMYRCASSRTYQETQYFGPGTRLLVL.

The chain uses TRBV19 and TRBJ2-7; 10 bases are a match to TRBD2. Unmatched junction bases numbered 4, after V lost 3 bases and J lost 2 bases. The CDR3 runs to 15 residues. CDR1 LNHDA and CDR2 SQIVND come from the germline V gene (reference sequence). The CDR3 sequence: CASSILAGAAYEQYF. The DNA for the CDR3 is TGTGCCAGTAGTATCCTAGCGGGAGCGGCCTACGAGCAGTACTTC.

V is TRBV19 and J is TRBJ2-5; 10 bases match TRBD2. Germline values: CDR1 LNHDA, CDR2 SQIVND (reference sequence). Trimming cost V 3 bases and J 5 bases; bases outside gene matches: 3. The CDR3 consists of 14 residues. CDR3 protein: CASSITSGTETQYF. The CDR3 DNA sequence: TGTGCCAGTAGTATTACTAGCGGGACGGAGACCCAGTACTTC.

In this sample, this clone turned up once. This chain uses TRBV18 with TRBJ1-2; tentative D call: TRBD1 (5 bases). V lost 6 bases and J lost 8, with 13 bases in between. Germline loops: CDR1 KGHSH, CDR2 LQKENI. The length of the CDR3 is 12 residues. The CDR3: CASSLDSLGYTF. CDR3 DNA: TGTGCCAGCTCTCTCGACAGTCTCGGCTACACCTTC. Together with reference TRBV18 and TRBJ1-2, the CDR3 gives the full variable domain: NAGVMQNPRHLVRRRGQEARLRCSPMKGHSHVYWYRQLPEEGLKFMVYLQKENIIDESGMPKERFSAEFPKEGPSILRIQQVVRGDSAAYFCASSLDSLGYTFGSGTRLTVV.

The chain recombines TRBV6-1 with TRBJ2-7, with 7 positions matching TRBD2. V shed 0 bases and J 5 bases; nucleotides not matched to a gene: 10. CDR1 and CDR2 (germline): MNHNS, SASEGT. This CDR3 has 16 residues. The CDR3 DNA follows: TGTGCCAGCAGTGAAGCATTGGTAGCGGGTAGGAACGAGCAGTACTTC. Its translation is CASSEALVAGRNEQYF.

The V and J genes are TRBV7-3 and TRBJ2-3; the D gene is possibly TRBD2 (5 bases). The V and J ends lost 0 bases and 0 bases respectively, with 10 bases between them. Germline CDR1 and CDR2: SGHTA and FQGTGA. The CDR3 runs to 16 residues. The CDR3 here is CASSLTGRASTDTQYF. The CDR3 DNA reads TGTGCCAGCAGCTTAACGGGGAGAGCTAGCACAGATACGCAGTATTTT. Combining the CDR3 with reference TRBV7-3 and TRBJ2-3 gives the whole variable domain GAGVSQTPSNKVTEKGKYVELRCDPISGHTALYWYRQSLGQGPEFLIYFQGTGAADDSGLPNDRFFAVRPEGSVSTLKIQRTERGDSAVYLCASSLTGRASTDTQYFGPGTRLTVL.

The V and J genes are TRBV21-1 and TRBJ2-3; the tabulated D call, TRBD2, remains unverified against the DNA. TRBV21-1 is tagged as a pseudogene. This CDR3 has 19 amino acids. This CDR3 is CASSNNPSGRRFSTDTQYF. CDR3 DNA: TGTGCCAGCAGCAACAACCCCAGCGGGAGGAGGTTTAGCACAGATACGCAGTATTTT.

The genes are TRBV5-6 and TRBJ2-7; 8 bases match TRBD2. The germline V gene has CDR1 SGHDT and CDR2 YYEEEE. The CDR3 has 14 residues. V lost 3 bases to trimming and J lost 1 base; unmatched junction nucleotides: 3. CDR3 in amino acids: CASSSQRGSYEQYF. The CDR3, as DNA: TGTGCCAGCAGCTCCCAGCGGGGGTCCTACGAGCAGTACTTC.

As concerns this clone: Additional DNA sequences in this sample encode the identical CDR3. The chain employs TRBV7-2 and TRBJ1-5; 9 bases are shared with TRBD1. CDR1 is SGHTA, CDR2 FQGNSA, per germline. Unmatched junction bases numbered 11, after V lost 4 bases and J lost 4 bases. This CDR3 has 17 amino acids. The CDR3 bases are TGTGCCAGCAGCTCGCAGTCCGGGACAGGGTATAATCAGCCCCAGCATTTT. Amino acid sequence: CASSSQSGTGYNQPQHF.

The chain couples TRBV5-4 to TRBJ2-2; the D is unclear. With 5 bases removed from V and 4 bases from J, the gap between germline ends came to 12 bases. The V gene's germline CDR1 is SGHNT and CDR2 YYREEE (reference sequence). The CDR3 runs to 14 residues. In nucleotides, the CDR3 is TGTGCCAGCAGGCCACCTGCGAGCACCGGGGAGCTGTTTTTT. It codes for CASRPPASTGELFF.

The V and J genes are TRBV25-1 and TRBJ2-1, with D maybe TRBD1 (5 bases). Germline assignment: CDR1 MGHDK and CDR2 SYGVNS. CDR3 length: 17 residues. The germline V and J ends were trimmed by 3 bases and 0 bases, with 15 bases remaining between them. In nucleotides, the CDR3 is TGTGCCAGCAGTGATTCGGGTCCCCAGGGCTCCTACAATGAGCAGTTCTTC. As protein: CASSDSGPQGSYNEQFF.

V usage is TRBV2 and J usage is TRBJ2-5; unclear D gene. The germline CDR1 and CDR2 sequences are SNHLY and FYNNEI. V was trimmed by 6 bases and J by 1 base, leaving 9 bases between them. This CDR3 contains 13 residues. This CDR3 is CASRVATQETQYF. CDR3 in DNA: TGTGCCAGCAGGGTGGCGACCCAAGAGACCCAGTACTTC.

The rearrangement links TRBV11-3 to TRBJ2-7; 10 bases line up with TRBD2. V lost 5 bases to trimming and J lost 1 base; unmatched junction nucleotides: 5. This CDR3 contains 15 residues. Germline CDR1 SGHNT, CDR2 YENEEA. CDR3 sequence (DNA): TGTGCCAGCAGCCAAGGGACTAGCGATTCCTACGAGCAGTACTTC. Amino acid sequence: CASSQGTSDSYEQYF.

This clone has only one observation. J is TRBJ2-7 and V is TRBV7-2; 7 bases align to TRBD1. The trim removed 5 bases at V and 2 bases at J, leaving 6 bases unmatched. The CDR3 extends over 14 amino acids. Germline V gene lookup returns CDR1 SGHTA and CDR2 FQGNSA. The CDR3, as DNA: TGTGCCAGCAGCCCCGACAGGGCCACCTACGAGCAGTACTTC. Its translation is CASSPDRATYEQYF.

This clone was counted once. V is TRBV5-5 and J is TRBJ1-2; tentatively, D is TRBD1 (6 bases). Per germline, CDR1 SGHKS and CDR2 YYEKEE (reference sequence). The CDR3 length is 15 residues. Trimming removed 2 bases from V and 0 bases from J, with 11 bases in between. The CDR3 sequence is CASSLGQGSNYGYTF. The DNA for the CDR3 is TGTGCCAGCAGCTTAGGGCAGGGGTCTAACTATGGCTACACCTTC.

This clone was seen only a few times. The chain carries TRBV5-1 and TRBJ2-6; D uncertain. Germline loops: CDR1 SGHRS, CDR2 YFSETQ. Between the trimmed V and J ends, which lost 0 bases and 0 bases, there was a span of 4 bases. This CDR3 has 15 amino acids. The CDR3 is CASSLESSGANVLTF. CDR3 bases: TGCGCCAGCAGCTTGGAGAGCTCTGGGGCCAACGTCCTGACTTTC.